A single sample gave rise to the 2 T cell receptor beta chains below, sequenced in a study of cytomegalovirus exposure and HLA in healthy donors. TCRdb's table, derived via immunoSEQ multiplex PCR, lists solely in-frame clones and lacks some. The data hold 120,000 or so clones, with 86% observed a single time. The sample taken for sequencing was PBMCs. The receptors come from a man between 18 and 29 years old in good health and CMV-seronegative.

This rearrangement joins TRBV7-9 to TRBJ1-5; possible D gene TRBD1, 6 bases. Trimming stripped 5 bases from V and 9 bases from J, with 23 bases between. CDR1 and CDR2 (germline): SEHNR, FQNEAQ (reference sequence). This CDR3 has 16 amino acids. CDR3 amino acids: CASSDATGGRPGPQHF. The CDR3 nucleotides are TGTGCCAGCAGCGATGCCACGGGGGGCCGGCCCGGGCCCCAGCATTTT.

Only one count was recorded for this clone. The chain recombines TRBV13 with TRBJ2-3; 9 positions match TRBD2. V lost 2 bases, J lost 0 bases, and 18 bases stayed unmatched. Germline CDR1 PRHDT, CDR2 FYEKMQ (reference sequence). The CDR3 covers 21 residues. The CDR3 bases are TGTGCCAGCAGCTTACGCCCCCACCCTCTAGCGGGGACTACTAGCACAGATACGCAGTATTTT. It encodes CASSLRPHPLAGTTSTDTQYF. Full variable domain (remainder filled in from reference TRBV13 and TRBJ2-3): AAGVIQSPRHLIKEKRETATLKCYPIPRHDTVYWYQQGPGQDPQFLISFYEKMQSDKGSIPDRFSAQQFSDYHSELNMSSLELGDSALYFCASSLRPHPLAGTTSTDTQYFGPGTRLTVL.